This T cell receptor beta chain comes out of a study of cytomegalovirus exposure and HLA in healthy donors (dated by TCRdb to between 2016 and 2019). For the wider study: In an earlier analysis of approximately 640 of the donors, approximately 300 Gb of sequence data and 117 million unique TCR beta sequences from roughly 200 million T cells were reported. Every repertoire in the discovery cohort had been generated on one and the same sequencing platform. An earlier analysis of about 600 of the donors used high-throughput TCR beta sequencing to judge whether each TCR beta V gene segment behaved as functional or pseudogenic. The aim of the study was to test whether cataloging public T cell receptors could identify signatures of past pathogen exposure. HLA typing included class I and class II loci at four-digit resolution. Besides the first cohort of around 700 subjects, a separate validation cohort made up of 120 or so different subjects was used. A later analysis re-examined previously published TCR beta repertoires from 500 to 700 donors and added high-resolution HLA genotyping to investigate patterns of TCR occurrence. The study combined high-throughput TCR immunosequencing, statistical association of individual TCRs with disease status, and machine learning to predict cytomegalovirus infection status. An early release that covered roughly 600 HLA-typed donors contained around 300 gigabases of sequencing data and around 85 million unique TCR sequences. Rather than using new phenotypic data, the later analysis identified candidate immune exposures from TCR beta sequences and from how often those sequences occurred across donors. The number of typed donors differed by locus: about 620-640 for A, B, C, DRB1 and DQB1; 500 to 550 for DQA1; 600 to 610 for DPA1; and some 470 for DPB1. Donor age, sex, ethnicity and CMV serostatus were collected together with the repertoire data. Of the 300 to 450 genotyped donors, 65% to 90% were placed in the genetic ancestry cluster associated with self-reported Caucasian donors. On average, around 200,000 unique TCR beta nucleotide sequences were sequenced per donor among roughly 430 genotyped donors of the cohort, with roughly 18% of those sequences being non-productive. Roughly 5 DR-DQ haplotypes were handled as single units for association and clustering, since linkage in the cohort was strong. A later genetic analysis used genome-wide SNP genotypes for 398 of the 666 donors, treating that subset as a discovery cohort. Using immunosequencing, the study profiled T cell repertoires from 550 to 750 subjects and related those repertoires to cytomegalovirus serostatus.

V loses 3 bases of germline sequence and J loses 2 bases, and the interval between the two ends is 12 bases. The CDR3 contains 15 residues, cysteine and phenylalanine counted. The only DNA kept is the CDR3, 45 bases in frame from the first base. The germline V gene (reference sequence) sets CDR1 to MNHEY and CDR2 to SMNVEV. The receptor library was made with the immunoSEQ multiplex PCR assay. The multiplex PCR relied on a mix of 60 forward primers for TCR Vbeta segments and 13 reverse primers for TCR Jbeta segments. The CDR3 region of rearranged TCR beta genes was amplified from genomic DNA by a multiplex PCR assay. On the Illumina HiSeq System, the amplified TCR beta libraries were sequenced as 87-base-pair reads. From the authors' description of their analysis: Across the roughly 700 repertoires, a later analysis counted tens of millions of unique TCR beta chains, roughly 11 million of which were shared by at least two donors. To remove PCR and sequencing errors, raw reads were error-corrected and collapsed into unique sequences using a nearest-neighbor algorithm that merged closely related sequences. Alignment of CDR3 sequences to IMGT reference sequences was used to assign V, D and J gene segments. For a sequence to be retained, a match of at least six nucleotides was required to both a V gene segment and a J gene segment. Rearrangements were classified as productive when the CDR3 lacked stop codons and remained in frame with V and J, and all other rearrangements were classified as non-productive. Following IMGT convention, CDR3 was defined as the stretch from the second conserved V-encoded cysteine to the conserved J-encoded phenylalanine. The earlier analysis of about 570 of the donors excluded any sequence lacking an unambiguous match to a single V gene segment. An earlier analysis of several hundred of the donors classified V segments as functional when productive rearrangements were above 56.7% and as segregating when the standard deviation between donors was above 5%. A statistical classification framework was developed to diagnose cytomegalovirus status using the catalog of TCR beta chain sequences. A later analysis assigned V and J genes by comparing TCR nucleotide sequences with IMGT/GENE-DB human TR gene sequences. The TCRdist pipeline was used in a later analysis to assign CDR3 sequences and most-parsimonious VDJ recombination scenarios. In a later analysis, every TCR beta chain was defined by the combination of its CDR3 amino acid sequence and its V-gene family, and reads without a unique V-gene family were dropped. To address suspected cross-contamination and a sequencing artifact, a later analysis removed roughly 640 highly shared, low-generation-probability nucleotide sequences. For each public chain, a later analysis derived a clonal expansion index from normalized ranks of inferred template counts within each repertoire. In a later analysis, generation probabilities were computed using a VDJ recombination model fitted to out-of-frame rearrangements, and the results were checked against IGoR. A later analysis scored TCR-TCR, TCR-HLA and TCR-CMV co-occurrence with hypergeometric tests, applying a repertoire-size bias correction to TCR pairs. In a later analysis, false discovery rates were estimated by permuting HLA or CMV assignments 20 times. In a later analysis, co-occurring TCRs were grouped with DBSCAN, and TCRdist sequence similarity was added when clustering was performed within HLA-allele-positive subsets. Co-occurrence clustering excluded repertoires with fewer than 30,000 or more than 120,000 public chains, plus five with anomalous nucleotide sharing. The immuneACCESS repertoire file appears here via TCRdb, limited to in-frame rearrangements. These files lack a portion of the clones; in checked studies, under half of the deficit traces to unresolved V genes, and the cause of the others is not known. The DNA gave D and trimming, while V, J and clone size come from that table. The sample has approximately 150,000 clones on record, approximately 70% of them singletons. The top ten constitute about 1.5% of the sample.

What the study reported, not specific to this receptor: Roughly uniform sequencing depth across donors was assumed in presence/absence analyses, although this assumption may not hold. The study listed 150 to 200 TCR beta chains as associated with cytomegalovirus. While some public TCRs were present in many individuals, most TCR sequences turned up only very rarely across donors. A few of the identified cytomegalovirus-associated TCR beta chains were confirmed in vitro to be specific for cytomegalovirus antigens. In a later analysis, TCR association rates were found to vary across HLA loci, with the most associated TCRs seen for DRB1 alleles and the fewest for HLA-C alleles. A later analysis reported that several top co-occurrence clusters appeared linked to parvovirus B19, influenza, CMV and Epstein-Barr virus. The only immune exposure information available for the cohort was CMV serostatus. Because the 87-base-pair reads could not distinguish some IMGT-functional V segments, including TRBV6-2 and TRBV6-3, those segments were excluded. According to a later genetic analysis, donors in an Asian-associated ancestry cluster had fewer N-insertions in productive TCRs than the approximately 670-donor mean. Because HLA typing was missing for some donors at each locus, association tests included only the typed subset. Because counts were too low, about 15 rarely observed V segments, including chromosome 9 orphons, were left out of the earlier analysis of approximately 500 of the donors. In a later genetic analysis, a missense DCLRE1C variant was associated with V-gene and J-gene trimming of TCR beta chains, and the association was replicated in an independent cohort. At a false discovery rate of 0.05, a later analysis linked 16,951 TCR beta sequences to specific HLA alleles. The classifier was reported to diagnose cytomegalovirus status with high specificity and sensitivity in both the original cohort and the validation cohort. In this cohort, only TCR beta chains were sequenced, and detectable features were limited by the absence of alpha or paired-chain data. Correlated functional status among segregating V segments might be attributable to linkage disequilibrium, but an unknown experimental factor could not be ruled out. It was suggested by the authors that the approach could potentially be generalized to other disease states and immunological phenotypes. In a later analysis, most CMV-associated TCR beta chains were found to appear HLA-restricted, with HLA associations seemingly driven largely by CMV exposure. In an earlier analysis of more than 500 of the donors, most TCR beta V segments appeared in productive rearrangements about 87% or about 30% of the time, broadly matching IMGT annotations. A further reported finding was that TCR beta sequences accurately predicted the HLA-A and HLA-B alleles for most subjects in the first cohort. When HLA alleles, especially DR and DQ, strongly co-occurred, TCR associations were difficult to assign to individual alleles. Compared with equally common non-associated chains, HLA-associated TCR beta chains in a later analysis were more clonally expanded and had lower generation probabilities. A group of highly shared sequence variants was considered likely to be a technical artifact of the sequencing pipeline.

Only one count was recorded for this clone. It lacks a known antigen. No base quality values were provided; no much bigger clone lies one nucleotide off. In total, 630 or so healthy bone marrow donors made up the cohort. All cohort members were sampled while nominally healthy, although unrecorded immune exposures were likely present. The donor was CMV seronegative and was included in the group of several hundred seronegative cohort members. Every donor gave a peripheral blood sample, and the peripheral blood mononuclear cells from that sample were used for TCR beta sequencing. The Qiagen DNeasy Blood Extraction Kit was used to extract genomic DNA from the blood cell samples.

The clonotype was recovered from a woman aged 18-29 years in good health and CMV-seronegative. The rearrangement joined TRBV27 to TRBJ2-3; tentative D gene TRBD2, with 6 bases matching. Material: PBMCs. CDR3 reads: CASSFRGLSTDTQYF. The nucleotides are TGTGCCAGCAGTTTCCGAGGACTATCCACAGATACGCAGTATTTT.